This T cell receptor (beta chain) was identified in a study of blood T cells in healthy people across ages. Across the whole study: Template switching captured about one barcoded beta molecule per two T cells. Findings and caveats of the study: Estimates drawn from one million T cells were deemed to understate diversity.

This clonotype came up once. The antigen remains unidentified. Trimming removed 4 bases from V and 5 bases from J; junction bases left unmatched: 4. CDR1 is SGHTA, CDR2 FQGNSA, per germline. This CDR3 comprises 13 residues. A second PCR, run for about 7 to 11 cycles, used a sample-barcoded 5' primer plus a J-beta primer mix. TCRdb re-called the 5' RACE reads with MiXCR, one entry per CDR3 protein. The sample shows a few hundred thousand distinct CDR3 sequences, about 49% of them seen only once. The chain recombines TRBV7-2 with TRBJ1-2; 7 nucleotides agree with TRBD1. The TCR was taken from a man aged 55 to 70 in good health. The sequenced sample was blood. The chain's CDR3 is CASSSLQGYGYTF. The CDR3 DNA reads TGTGCCAGCAGCTCACTACAGGGGTATGGCTACACCTTC.